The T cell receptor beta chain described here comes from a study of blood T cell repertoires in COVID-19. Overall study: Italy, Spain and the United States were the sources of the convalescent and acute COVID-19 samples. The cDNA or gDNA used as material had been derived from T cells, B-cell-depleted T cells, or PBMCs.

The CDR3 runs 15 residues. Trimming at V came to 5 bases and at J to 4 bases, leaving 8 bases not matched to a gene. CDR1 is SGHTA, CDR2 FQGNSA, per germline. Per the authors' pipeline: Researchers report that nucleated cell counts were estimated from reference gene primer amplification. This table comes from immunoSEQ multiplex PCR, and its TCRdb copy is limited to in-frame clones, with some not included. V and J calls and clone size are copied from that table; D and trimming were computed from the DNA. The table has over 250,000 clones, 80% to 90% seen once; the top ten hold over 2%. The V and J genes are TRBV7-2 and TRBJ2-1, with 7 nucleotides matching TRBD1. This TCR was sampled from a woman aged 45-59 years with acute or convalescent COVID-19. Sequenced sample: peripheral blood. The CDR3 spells CASSPRTGTYNEQFF. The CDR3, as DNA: TGTGCCAGCAGCCCCAGGACAGGAACTTACAATGAGCAGTTCTTC.